A single sample gave rise to the 17 T cell receptor beta chains below, sequenced in a study of human versus mouse CDR3 diversity and MHC coevolution. Clones were sequenced by immunoSEQ multiplex PCR, and TCRdb holds only the in-frame ones, with some missing. The sample includes fewer than 80,000 clones, 80% to 95% seen only once; the top ten take over 0.12%. The sample comprised naive CD4+ T cells from blood. This sample's subset: CD45RO-negative CD62L-positive naive CD4 T cells. These receptors were taken from a person between 25 and 70 years old in good health.

Written as DNA, the CDR3 is TGTGCCAGCCGCCCAAATTTGAGCTACGAGCAGTACTTC. Its protein is CASRPNLSYEQYF. The gene calls are TRBV27 and TRBJ2-7; D is unclear. Deletions cut 8 bases from V and 3 bases from J, with 14 bases between. Germline CDR1 is MNHEY and CDR2 is SMNVEV (reference sequence). This CDR3 is built from 13 residues.

The chain combines TRBV7-9 with TRBJ1-2, with D perhaps matching TRBD1 (5 bases). This CDR3 is built from 14 residues. Trimming took 3 bases from V and 2 from J, leaving 10 bases between them. Per germline, CDR1 SEHNR and CDR2 FQNEAQ (reference sequence). In DNA form, the CDR3 reads TGTGCCAGCAGCTTCACAGGAGCCAACTATGGCTACACCTTC. Amino acids: CASSFTGANYGYTF. Variable domain in full (rest from reference TRBV7-9 and TRBJ1-2): DTGVSQNPRHKITKRGQNVTFRCDPISEHNRLYWYRQTLGQGPEFLTYFQNEAQLEKSRLLSDRFSAERPKGSFSTLEIQRTEQGDSAMYLCASSFTGANYGYTFGSGTRLTVV.

The chain has TRBV7-9 and TRBJ1-5; 9 nucleotides agree with TRBD1. Trimming at V came to 5 bases and at J to 9 bases, leaving 5 bases not matched to a gene. Germline lookup yields CDR1 SEHNR and CDR2 FQNEAQ (reference sequence). The CDR3 covers 13 residues. CDR3 amino acids: CASSRDRDGPQHF. For the CDR3, the DNA is TGTGCCAGCAGCAGGGACAGGGATGGGCCCCAGCATTTT.

This chain uses TRBV11-2 with TRBJ2-1; 9 nucleotides line up with TRBD2. The V segment lost 2 bases and the J segment 4 bases; nucleotides outside the gene matches: 3. Germline CDR1 reads SGHAT; CDR2 reads FQNNGV. This CDR3 comprises 15 residues. The CDR3 DNA reads TGTGCCAGCAGCTTACGGCTAGCGGGGTACAATGAGCAGTTCTTC. Protein: CASSLRLAGYNEQFF.

This clone was seen just once. The V and J genes are TRBV11-2 and TRBJ1-1, with 12 nucleotides matching TRBD1. Germline-derived CDR1 and CDR2 are SGHAT and FQNNGV. CDR3 length: 16 residues. V trimming: 1 base; J trimming: 6 bases; junction bases outside the gene matches: 6. This chain's CDR3 is CASSLVPGQGAPEAFF. For the CDR3, the DNA is TGTGCCAGCAGCTTAGTCCCGGGACAGGGGGCTCCTGAAGCTTTCTTT.

The chain employs TRBV30 and TRBJ2-5; tentative D call: TRBD2 (7 bases). This CDR3 is 12 amino acids long. Germline loops: CDR1 GTSNPN, CDR2 SVGIG (reference sequence). The germline V and J ends were trimmed by 5 bases and 5 bases, with 12 bases remaining between them. The chain's CDR3 is CAWSGGPETQYF. CDR3 coding DNA: TGTGCCTGGTCCGGGGGGCCGGAGACCCAGTACTTC.

This chain connects TRBV30 to TRBJ2-7, with TRBD1 as a possible D gene (5 bases). Trimming removed 0 bases from V and 3 bases from J, with 15 bases in between. The CDR3 sequence is 15 residues long. Germline V CDR1 and CDR2: GTSNPN, SVGIG (reference sequence). Written as DNA, the CDR3 is TGTGCCTGGAGTGTACACAGGTCCAGATTCTACGAGCAGTACTTC. Translated, it gives CAWSVHRSRFYEQYF.

Here the CDR3 reads CASSRSGEPGGRNEQFF. The CDR3 DNA reads TGTGCCAGCAGCCGAAGTGGGGAGCCAGGGGGCAGGAATGAGCAGTTCTTC. This sequence joins TRBV14 and TRBJ2-1, with TRBD1 matching 8 bases. V gave up 4 bases and J gave up 7 bases; unmatched junction bases: 15. CDR1 is SGHDN, CDR2 FVKESK, per germline. The CDR3 loop spans 17 amino acids.

This sequence joins TRBV5-4 and TRBJ2-1; D gene unclear. This CDR3 has 12 residues. Germline V gene data show CDR1 as SGHNT and CDR2 as YYREEE (reference sequence). The germline V and J ends were trimmed by 0 bases and 8 bases, with 6 bases remaining between them. Written as DNA, the CDR3 is TGTGCCAGCAGCTTGGATAGTTATGAGCAGTTCTTC. It specifies CASSLDSYEQFF.

This chain's CDR3 is CASSLTGLEQFF. The DNA for the CDR3 is TGTGCCAGCAGTCTGACAGGGCTTGAGCAGTTCTTC. This chain links TRBV2 with TRBJ2-1, with TRBD1 matching 7 bases. The germline CDR1 and CDR2 sequences are SNHLY and FYNNEI. Trimming removed 5 bases from V and 9 bases from J; junction bases left unmatched: 4. The CDR3 consists of 12 residues.

J is TRBJ1-6 and V is TRBV30, with 7 bases identical to TRBD1. Germline CDR1 reads GTSNPN; CDR2 reads SVGIG (reference sequence). The CDR3 loop spans 13 amino acids. V gave up 6 bases and J gave up 9 bases; unmatched junction bases: 8. CDR3 amino acids: CACSTGIVSPLHF. The CDR3 DNA sequence: TGTGCCTGTTCGACAGGGATTGTTTCACCCCTCCACTTT.

The chain joins TRBV19 to TRBJ1-1; D ambiguous. The CDR3 runs 14 residues. The germline V and J ends were trimmed by 7 bases and 5 bases, with 17 bases remaining between them. The germline CDR1 and CDR2 sequences are LNHDA and SQIVND (reference sequence). Here the CDR3 reads CASTNPDKPTEAFF. The DNA of the CDR3 is TGTGCCAGTACCAACCCCGACAAGCCGACTGAAGCTTTCTTT.

The chain uses TRBV18 and TRBJ1-2, with D perhaps TRBD1 (6 bases). V lost 3 bases and J lost 1, with 18 bases in between. This CDR3 has 17 residues. Germline V lookup: CDR1 KGHSH, CDR2 LQKENI. The chain's CDR3 is CASSPALLDSDNYGYTF. In nucleotides, the CDR3 is TGTGCCAGCTCACCGGCTCTATTGGACAGTGATAACTATGGCTACACCTTC.

The rearrangement uses TRBV19 and TRBJ2-2, with 7 bases that match TRBD1. Germline CDR1 and CDR2: LNHDA and SQIVND (reference sequence). V trimming: 5 bases; J trimming: 4 bases; junction bases outside the gene matches: 7. The CDR3 is 15 residues long. In nucleotides, the CDR3 is TGTGCCAGTAGTTCTGACAGGGTTCGCACCGGGGAGCTGTTTTTT. It translates to CASSSDRVRTGELFF.

The V gene is TRBV15, the J gene TRBJ1-2, with 11 bases identical to TRBD1. In germline, CDR1 is LNHNV, CDR2 YYDKDF (reference sequence). There are 16 residues in the CDR3. J lost 5 bases, V lost 5 bases, and 10 bases had no gene match. Here the CDR3 reads CATSGTGGYLGYGYTF. The CDR3 DNA reads TGTGCCACCAGCGGGACAGGGGGATATCTGGGGTATGGCTACACCTTC.

V is TRBV10-3 and J is TRBJ2-5; 9 nucleotides align to TRBD1. The DNA matches TRBJ2-7 better at its end, which makes the J call doubtful. CDR1 ENHRY and CDR2 SYGVKD come from the germline V gene. The CDR3 has 14 residues. The CDR3 loop is CAIRSGTGNYEQYF. The DNA for the CDR3 is TGTGCCATCAGATCCGGGACAGGGAACTACGAGCAGTACTTC.

V and J are TRBV19 and TRBJ2-7; D is possibly TRBD2 (5 bases). The CDR3 consists of 16 residues. Trimming left V 5 bases short and J 0 bases short, with 17 bases between. The germline V gene encodes CDR1 LNHDA and CDR2 SQIVND (reference sequence). CDR3 sequence reads: CASSLLATRSSYEQYF. DNA of the CDR3: TGTGCCAGTAGTCTATTAGCGACGAGAAGCTCCTACGAGCAGTACTTC.